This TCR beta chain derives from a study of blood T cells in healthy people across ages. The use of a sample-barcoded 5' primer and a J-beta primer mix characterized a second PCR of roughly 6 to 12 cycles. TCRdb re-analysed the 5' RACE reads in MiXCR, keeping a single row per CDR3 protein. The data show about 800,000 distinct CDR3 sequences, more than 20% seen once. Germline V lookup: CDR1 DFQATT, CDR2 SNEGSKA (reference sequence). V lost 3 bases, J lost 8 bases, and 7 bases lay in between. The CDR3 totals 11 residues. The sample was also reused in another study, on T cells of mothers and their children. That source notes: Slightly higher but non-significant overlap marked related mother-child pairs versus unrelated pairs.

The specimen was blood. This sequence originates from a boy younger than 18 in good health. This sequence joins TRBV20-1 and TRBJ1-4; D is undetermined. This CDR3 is CSASNTEKLFF. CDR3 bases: TGCAGTGCTAGTAATACGGAAAAACTGTTTTTT.